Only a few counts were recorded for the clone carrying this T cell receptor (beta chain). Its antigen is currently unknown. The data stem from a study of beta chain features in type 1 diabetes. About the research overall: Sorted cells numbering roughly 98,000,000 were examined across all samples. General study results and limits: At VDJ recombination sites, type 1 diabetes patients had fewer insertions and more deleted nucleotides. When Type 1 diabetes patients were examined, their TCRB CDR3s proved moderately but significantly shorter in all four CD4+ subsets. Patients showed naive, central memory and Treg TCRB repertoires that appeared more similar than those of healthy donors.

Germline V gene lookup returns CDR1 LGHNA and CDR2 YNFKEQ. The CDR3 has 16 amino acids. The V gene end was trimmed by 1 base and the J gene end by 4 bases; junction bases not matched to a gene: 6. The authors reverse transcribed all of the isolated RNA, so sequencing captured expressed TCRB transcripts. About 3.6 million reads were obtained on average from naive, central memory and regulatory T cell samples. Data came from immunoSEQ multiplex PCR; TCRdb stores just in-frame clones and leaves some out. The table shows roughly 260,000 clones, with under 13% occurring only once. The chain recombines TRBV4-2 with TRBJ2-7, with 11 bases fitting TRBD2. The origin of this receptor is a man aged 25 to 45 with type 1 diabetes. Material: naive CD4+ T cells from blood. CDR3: CASSQGIAGGPYEQYF. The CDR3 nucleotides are TGTGCCAGCAGCCAAGGAATAGCGGGGGGGCCGTACGAGCAGTACTTC.